This is a list of T cell receptor beta chains from one sample in a study of shared clonotypes between healthy human individuals. Sequencing used immunoSEQ multiplex PCR; TCRdb keeps in-frame clones, though not all of them. Of more than 2,000,000 clones in the sample, over 90% were seen once. Sequencing was performed on naive CD4+ T cells from PBMCs. The source is a man aged 18-30 years in good health. Some clones in this sample may be carry-over from other donors' samples. Each CDR3 is given with its conserved first and last residue.

V gene	J gene	CDR3 protein
TRBV4-3	TRBJ2-7	CASSQSTSEYEQYF
TRBV4-2	TRBJ2-1	CASSHLAQANEQFF
TRBV5-1	TRBJ1-4	CASSSQSATNEKLFF
TRBV27	TRBJ1-1	CASSSDKNTEAFF
TRBV6-6	TRBJ2-7	CASSTGQGAYEQYF
TRBV9	TRBJ2-3	CASSVGPGYTDTQYF
TRBV5-1	TRBJ2-5	CASSSPGGSETQYF
TRBV30	TRBJ1-3	CAWSRGTGSSGNTIYF
TRBV18	TRBJ2-2	CASSTQGDGELFF
TRBV5-1	TRBJ1-4	CASSLERNEKLFF
TRBV5-8	TRBJ2-2	CASMPSGSRLIGELFF
TRBV4-1	TRBJ1-1	CASSAPGQGNTEAFF